This T cell receptor (beta chain) was obtained from a study of PD-1 blockade in classical Hodgkin lymphoma. Study results and caveats: Patients newly diagnosed and complete responders had comparable baseline diversity. Patients starting nivolumab under 1 year after ASCT were excluded.

Sequencing was performed with immunoSEQ multiplex PCR; in TCRdb, only in-frame clones are kept and a portion is missing. The sample consists of about 23,000 clones, roughly 90% of them appearing once. Indicated time point: cycle 4 day 1 (C4D1), after 6 weeks of nivolumab. All patients experienced relapse after autologous stem cell transplantation, and brentuximab vedotin exposure was variable. Patients reached a best response of complete response, partial response or progressive disease. This CDR3 is built from 14 residues. Germline lookup yields CDR1 SGHRS and CDR2 YFSETQ. The ends lost 4 bases at V and 5 bases at J; junction bases unmatched: 6. With regard to this clone: Its cognate antigen is unknown.

Source: peripheral blood mononuclear cells (PBMCs), taken before the fourth cycle of nivolumab. This receptor was taken from a human donor with classical Hodgkin lymphoma. The rearrangement uses TRBV5-1 and TRBJ1-1; 9 bases are shared with TRBD1. The CDR3 coding sequence is TGCGCCAGCAGCCGGGACAGGGCCTCAACTGAAGCTTTCTTT. Amino acid sequence: CASSRDRASTEAFF.